The TCR beta chain under discussion was sequenced for a study of beta chain features in type 1 diabetes. Overall study context: Similarity in age, gender and cell yields was seen between patients and healthy donors. General study results and limits: Reduced insertions and increased deletions marked VDJ junctions in type 1 diabetes patients.

This CDR3 is 16 amino acids long. Germline V lookup: CDR1 SGDLS, CDR2 YYNGEE. V was pared by 4 bases and J by 3 bases, with 18 bases between. Reverse transcription of all isolated RNA meant that expressed TCRB transcripts were sequenced. Here immunoSEQ multiplex PCR was the method, and the copy in TCRdb shows in-frame clones only, minus some. The repertoire has about 42,000 clones, roughly 50% of them found once; the top ten carry 0.2% to 0.3%. For this clone: Its cognate antigen is unknown.

Using CD45RO/CCR7/CD25/CD127/CD95/CD27, CD4+ naive, central memory, regulatory and stem cell-like memory cells were sorted. Material for sequencing was stem cell memory CD4+ T cells from blood. This receptor was obtained from a woman under 40 in good health. The gene calls are TRBV9 and TRBJ2-3, with D perhaps matching TRBD2 (6 bases). The CDR3 coding sequence is TGTGCCAGCAGCCAGCTCTTCGGGAGTTATACAGATACGCAGTATTTT. It translates to CASSQLFGSYTDTQYF.